These 8 T cell receptor beta chains share one sample of origin, sequenced in a study of blood T cells in healthy people across ages (dated by TCRdb to the mid-2010s). Libraries were built with 5' RACE. The sequencer listed for this sample is Illumina HiSeq 2500. A second PCR of 7 to 11 cycles was performed with a sample-barcoded 5' primer and a J-beta primer mix. The raw public reads went through TCRdb reprocessing: fastp at Q25, MiXCR clone calling, in-frame beta chains kept. Each entry merges the rows of one CDR3 protein and shows their most common DNA and genes. The sample includes some 1.5 million distinct CDR3 sequences, with approximately 30% observed a single time. The ten largest clones represent more than 6% of the sample. The sample was blood. These receptors were taken from a woman between 25 and 40 years old in good health.

In its sample, this clonotype was seen many times. The rearrangement joins TRBV12-5 to TRBJ2-7; 9 bases line up with TRBD2. The CDR3 extends over 16 amino acids. J gave up 1 base and V 3 bases, and 7 bases lay outside the gene matches. The germline V gene has CDR1 LGHNT and CDR2 FRNRAP. The CDR3 DNA follows: TGTGCTAGTGGTTTTAGTAGCGGGAGCTCGTCCTACGAGCAGTACTTC. Amino acids: CASGFSSGSSSYEQYF.

The V and J genes are TRBV5-1 and TRBJ2-3; D might be TRBD2 (5 bases). The germline V and J ends were trimmed by 0 bases and 2 bases, with 13 bases remaining between them. The germline gives CDR1 SGHRS, CDR2 YFSETQ. The CDR3 runs 16 residues. CDR3 coding DNA: TGCGCCAGCAGCTTGGAGCTCCCGGGGTCCACAGATACGCAGTATTTT. Translation gives CASSLELPGSTDTQYF.

This rearrangement joins TRBV18 to TRBJ2-5; D is perhaps TRBD1 or TRBD2 (5 bases each). The CDR3 length is 19 residues. Trimming took 3 bases from V and 4 from J, leaving 27 bases between them. Germline V lookup: CDR1 KGHSH, CDR2 LQKENI. The CDR3 DNA reads TGTGCCAGCTCACCTTCCGGGACCACCATCCTCCCGGGGCGAGAGACCCAGTACTTC. It yields the protein CASSPSGTTILPGRETQYF.

This clonotype was picked up a small number of times. The chain has TRBV14 and TRBJ2-1, with 11 bases aligning to TRBD1. V trimming: 4 bases; J trimming: 7 bases; junction bases outside the gene matches: 9. Germline V gives CDR1 SGHDN, CDR2 FVKESK. The CDR3 contains 16 residues. The chain's CDR3 is CASSPWDRGFWNEQFF. CDR3 sequence (DNA): TGTGCCAGCAGCCCGTGGGACAGGGGGTTCTGGAATGAGCAGTTCTTC.

CDR3 loop: CASSLNRGTGEAFF. CDR3 coding DNA: TGTGCCAGCAGCTTGAACAGGGGGACGGGTGAAGCTTTCTTT. The chain links TRBV5-5 to TRBJ1-1, with 8 bases identical to TRBD1. This CDR3 contains 14 residues. Per germline, CDR1 SGHKS and CDR2 YYEKEE (reference sequence). V shed 1 base, J shed 7 bases, and the junction held 6 bases outside the gene matches.

This clonotype was seen at least ten times. It may be a read error: a sequence one base away is much more abundant. V and J are TRBV29-1 and TRBJ2-6, with D possibly being TRBD1 (5 bases). The CDR3 has 13 residues. In germline, CDR1 is SQVTM, CDR2 ANQGSEA. CDR3 region: CSVAGSGANILTF. For the CDR3, the DNA is TGCAGCGTTGCAGGGTCTGGGGCCAACATCCTGACTTTC.

This clonotype was seen at least ten times. This chain links TRBV7-2 with TRBJ2-7; 8 bases match TRBD1. CDR1 and CDR2 from the germline V gene are SGHTA and FQGNSA. Unmatched junction bases numbered 9, after V lost 4 bases and J lost 4 bases. This CDR3 spans 15 amino acids. CDR3 loop: CASSYPRTGLYEQYF. The CDR3 DNA reads as TGTGCCAGCAGCTACCCCCGGACAGGGTTGTACGAGCAGTACTTC.

The table lists this clonotype with a few counts. The chain carries TRBV6-2 or TRBV6-3 and TRBJ2-7; 9 bases agree with TRBD2. The V gene end was trimmed by 8 bases and the J gene end by 3 bases; junction bases not matched to a gene: 11. CDR1 MNHEY and CDR2 SVGEGT come from the germline V gene. The CDR3 covers 15 residues. CDR3 nucleotide sequence: TGTGCCAGCGGGGTAGCGGGAGTCGGGCACTACGAGCAGTACTTC. Amino acids: CASGVAGVGHYEQYF.